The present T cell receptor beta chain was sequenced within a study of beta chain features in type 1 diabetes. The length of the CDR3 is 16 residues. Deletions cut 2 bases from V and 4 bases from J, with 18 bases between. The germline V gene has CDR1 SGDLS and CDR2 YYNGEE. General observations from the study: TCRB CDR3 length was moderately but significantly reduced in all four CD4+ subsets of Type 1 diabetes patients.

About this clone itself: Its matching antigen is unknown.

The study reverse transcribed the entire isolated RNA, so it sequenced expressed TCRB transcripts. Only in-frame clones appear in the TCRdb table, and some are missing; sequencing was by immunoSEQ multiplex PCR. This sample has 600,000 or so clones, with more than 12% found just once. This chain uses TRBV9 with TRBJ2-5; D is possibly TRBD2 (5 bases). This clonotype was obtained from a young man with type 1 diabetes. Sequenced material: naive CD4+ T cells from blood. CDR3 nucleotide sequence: TGTGCCAGCAGCGTCTTCGGTGGGCGAGGGAGAGAGACCCAGTACTTC. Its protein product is CASSVFGGRGRETQYF.